One sample yielded the 20 T cell receptor beta chains listed below, sequenced in a study of shared clonotypes between healthy human individuals. The repertoire was sequenced with immunoSEQ multiplex PCR; TCRdb's copy has only in-frame clones and lacks some. This table holds 2.3 million or so clones, 90% to 95% found once. The sequenced sample consisted of naive CD4+ T cells from PBMCs. The sample's subset: CD45RA+ positively selected. These receptor sequences come from a man between 18 and 35 years old in good health. Some clones in this sample may be carry-over from other donors' samples.

The chain recombines TRBV28 with TRBJ2-7, with TRBD2 matching 8 bases. The CDR3 is 14 residues long. Germline V gene lookup returns CDR1 MDHEN and CDR2 SYDVKM. Trimming at V came to 5 bases and at J to 2 bases, leaving 5 bases not matched to a gene. CDR3 sequence: CASSPPGGAYEQYF. Written as DNA, the CDR3 is TGTGCCAGCAGTCCCCCGGGGGGGGCCTACGAGCAGTACTTC.

This chain uses TRBV4-1 with TRBJ1-5; 8 bases are shared with TRBD1. The ends lost 2 bases at V and 2 bases at J; junction bases unmatched: 2. Per the germline V gene, CDR1 is MGHRA and CDR2 is YSYEKL. The CDR3 has 15 residues. The CDR3 sequence is CASSQPGQGNQPQHF. The CDR3, as DNA: TGCGCCAGCAGCCAACCGGGACAGGGCAATCAGCCCCAGCATTTT.

The chain joins TRBV7-2 to TRBJ2-7; 10 nucleotides line up with TRBD1. There are 16 residues in the CDR3. Per germline, CDR1 SGHTA and CDR2 FQGNSA. Trimming removed 7 bases from V and 4 bases from J; junction bases left unmatched: 13. CDR3 loop: CASIRTGTGVAYEQYF. CDR3 DNA sequence: TGTGCCAGCATCCGAACCGGGACAGGGGTTGCTTACGAGCAGTACTTC.

In DNA form, the CDR3 reads TGTGCCAGCAGCCTAGCCGGCCCGAACACTGAAGCTTTCTTT. It translates to CASSLAGPNTEAFF. The gene calls are TRBV6-6 and TRBJ1-1; D is uncertain. This CDR3 spans 14 amino acids. Trimming shortened V by 6 bases and J by 1 base, and 12 bases separated the two germline ends. The germline gives CDR1 MNHNY, CDR2 SVGAGI (reference sequence).

The rearrangement uses TRBV28 and TRBJ2-7; no clear D. Germline loops: CDR1 MDHEN, CDR2 SYDVKM. The length of the CDR3 is 14 residues. V was trimmed by 1 base and J by 2 bases, leaving 9 bases between them. The CDR3 sequence: CASSLYPGPYEQYF. CDR3 coding DNA: TGTGCCAGCAGTTTATACCCAGGCCCCTACGAGCAGTACTTC.

V is TRBV2 and J is TRBJ2-7; 7 bases are shared with TRBD2. The V gene end was trimmed by 3 bases and the J gene end by 4 bases; junction bases not matched to a gene: 9. This CDR3 region has 15 residues. CDR1 and CDR2 from the germline V gene are SNHLY and FYNNEI. The chain's CDR3 is CASSERGLLWYEQYF. In nucleotides, the CDR3 is TGTGCCAGCAGTGAGCGGGGACTACTCTGGTACGAGCAGTACTTC.

The chain joins TRBV6-5 to TRBJ1-2; 10 positions agree with TRBD1. V lost 3 bases to trimming and J lost 2 bases; unmatched junction nucleotides: 6. Germline loops: CDR1 MNHEY, CDR2 SVGAGI. The CDR3 is 16 amino acids. The CDR3 region is CASSYIPGQGNYGYTF. In nucleotides, the CDR3 is TGTGCCAGCAGTTATATCCCGGGACAGGGGAACTATGGCTACACCTTC.

V and J are TRBV7-2 and TRBJ2-3, with unresolved D. This CDR3 contains 17 residues. The V end lost 7 bases, the J end lost 0 bases, and 20 bases lay between the germline ends. Per germline, CDR1 SGHTA and CDR2 FQGNSA. The CDR3 bases are TGTGCCAGCACCGTTAGTGCTCCCCGGGCTAGCACAGATACGCAGTATTTT. Protein: CASTVSAPRASTDTQYF.

V and J are TRBV7-9 and TRBJ2-7; weak D call: TRBD1 (6 bases). Trimming cost V 2 bases and J 5 bases, with 19 bases left between them. Germline V gene lookup returns CDR1 SEHNR and CDR2 FQNEAQ (reference sequence). This CDR3 has 16 amino acids. The CDR3, as DNA: TGTGCCAGCAGCTTATGGCTTCCCAGGGGAAGCGACGAGCAGTACTTC. It codes for CASSLWLPRGSDEQYF.

The chain has TRBV4-3 and TRBJ2-1, with D maybe TRBD2 (5 bases). Germline lookup yields CDR1 LGHNA and CDR2 YSLEER. CDR3 length: 16 residues. The ends were cut back, 4 bases at V and 0 bases at J, with 13 bases in the middle. CDR3 nucleotide sequence: TGCGCCAGCAGCCCCCAGCGAGGGAGCTCCTACAATGAGCAGTTCTTC. It specifies CASSPQRGSSYNEQFF.

This clone appeared a single time. The genes are TRBV11-3 and TRBJ2-3, with 8 bases matching TRBD2. V lost 5 bases and J lost 8; bases outside the gene matches: 15. The V gene's germline CDR1 is SGHNT and CDR2 YENEEA. CDR3 size: 16 residues. The CDR3 nucleotides read TGTGCCAGCAGCCTCGGGGAGGGACTAGAGCGAGTTACGCAGTATTTT. Translated, it gives CASSLGEGLERVTQYF.

In DNA form, the CDR3 reads TGTGCCAGCAGCTTGGGTCAGTCCGTGGTGTCCCAGCATTTT. Translating it yields CASSLGQSVVSQHF. The gene calls are TRBV5-5 and TRBJ1-5; no reliable D call. CDR3 length equals 14 residues. Trimming shortened V by 0 bases and J by 11 bases, and 15 bases separated the two germline ends. The germline CDR1 and CDR2 sequences are SGHKS and YYEKEE (reference sequence). Drawing the rest from reference TRBV5-5 and TRBJ1-5, the complete variable domain is DAGVTQSPTHLIKTRGQQVTLRCSPISGHKSVSWYQQVLGQGPQFIFQYYEKEERGRGNFPDRFSARQFPNYSSELNVNALLLGDSALYLCASSLGQSVVSQHFGDGTRLSIL.

The V gene is TRBV11-3, the J gene TRBJ2-2, with TRBD2 matching over 7 bases. The CDR3 loop spans 18 amino acids. With 5 bases clipped from V and 1 base from J, the junction kept 13 bases outside the gene matches. The V gene's germline CDR1 is SGHNT and CDR2 YENEEA. Here the CDR3 reads CASSTQRGEGLNTGELFF. The CDR3 DNA sequence: TGTGCCAGCAGCACCCAACGGGGGGAGGGACTGAACACCGGGGAGCTGTTTTTT. The variable domain in full, with the rest retrieved from reference TRBV11-3 and TRBJ2-2, is EAGVVQSPRYKIIEKKQPVAFWCNPISGHNTLYWYLQNLGQGPELLIRYENEEAVDDSQLPKDRFSAERLKGVDSTLKIQPAELGDSAVYLCASSTQRGEGLNTGELFFGEGSRLTVL.

The chain is built from TRBV28 and TRBJ1-5; D perhaps matches TRBD1 (5 bases). Between the trimmed V and J ends, which lost 1 base and 9 bases, there was a span of 16 bases. The CDR3 runs 15 residues. Looked up from germline, CDR1 is MDHEN and CDR2 is SYDVKM. CDR3: CASSLLWGKISPQHF. The CDR3 DNA sequence: TGTGCCAGCAGTTTATTGTGGGGGAAGATTTCGCCCCAGCATTTT.

J is TRBJ1-4 and V is TRBV6-1; D might be TRBD1 (5 bases). The CDR3 length is 15 residues. The V end lost 4 bases, the J end lost 7 bases, and 16 bases lay between the germline ends. Looked up from germline, CDR1 is MNHNS and CDR2 is SASEGT. CDR3 region: CASSALPGRAEKLFF. The CDR3 DNA reads as TGTGCCAGCAGTGCGTTACCGGGACGTGCTGAAAAACTGTTTTTT.

Regarding this clone: Within the sample, other DNA sequences also encode this same CDR3. The chain carries TRBV7-2 and TRBJ2-7; D is uncertain. Trimming pared 4 bases from V and 2 bases from J, leaving 6 bases between. Germline values: CDR1 SGHTA, CDR2 FQGNSA. The CDR3 length is 12 residues. The CDR3 nucleotides read TGTGCCAGCAGCTCCACGACCTACGAGCAGTACTTC. Its translation is CASSSTTYEQYF.

The chain links TRBV28 to TRBJ1-2; 7 bases fit TRBD1. This CDR3 region has 15 residues. CDR1 MDHEN and CDR2 SYDVKM come from the germline V gene. The trim removed 5 bases at V and 4 bases at J, leaving 10 bases unmatched. Written as DNA, the CDR3 is TGTGCCAGCAGTCCAAGCCGGGACAGTGGCTATGGCTACACCTTC. Its protein product is CASSPSRDSGYGYTF.

V gene TRBV10-3 combines with J gene TRBJ2-2, with a possible D match to TRBD2 (6 bases). CDR1 ENHRY and CDR2 SYGVKD come from the germline V gene. Trimming left V 6 bases short and J 2 bases short, with 13 bases between. CDR3 size: 15 residues. The CDR3 region is CAIRAGTDNTGELFF. The CDR3 DNA reads as TGTGCCATCAGGGCGGGAACAGATAACACCGGGGAGCTGTTTTTT.

The chain employs TRBV6-1 and TRBJ2-7; possible D gene TRBD1, 6 bases. Germline values: CDR1 MNHNS, CDR2 SASEGT. This CDR3 comprises 14 residues. Between the trimmed V and J ends, which lost 5 bases and 2 bases, there was a span of 13 bases. In DNA, the CDR3 is TGTGCCAGCAGTACACAGGGCCATCCCTACGAGCAGTACTTC. This translates into CASSTQGHPYEQYF.

This chain joins TRBV27 and TRBJ2-3; 8 nucleotides align to TRBD2. CDR3 length equals 15 residues. V gave up 3 bases and J gave up 3 bases; unmatched junction bases: 5. Germline V gives CDR1 MNHEY, CDR2 SMNVEV (reference sequence). The chain's CDR3 is CASSLGAGATDTQYF. CDR3 DNA: TGTGCCAGCAGTTTGGGAGCGGGGGCAACAGATACGCAGTATTTT.